Each of the 10 T cell receptor beta chains below was sequenced from the same sample in a study of OX40 agonist ivuxolimab in advanced cancers. Using immunoSEQ multiplex PCR, the repertoire was profiled, and TCRdb retains in-frame clones only, with some absent. The sample has around 50,000 clones, approximately 90% seen once. This sample comprised CD4+ or CD8+ T cells sorted from blood, obtained in a trial of the OX40 agonist ivuxolimab. The receptors stem from an adult with an advanced solid tumor such as melanoma, head and neck, liver or kidney cancer.

The chain carries TRBV11-2 and TRBJ2-1; D ambiguous. CDR1 is SGHAT, CDR2 FQNNGV, per germline. The CDR3 is 17 amino acids. V lost 4 bases and J lost 4, with 20 bases in between. CDR3 in amino acids: CASSSSLNLGPYNEQFF. For the CDR3, the DNA is TGTGCCAGCAGCTCCTCCCTTAACCTGGGTCCTTACAATGAGCAGTTCTTC. Together with reference TRBV11-2 and TRBJ2-1, the CDR3 gives the full variable domain: EAGVAQSPRYKIIEKRQSVAFWCNPISGHATLYWYQQILGQGPKLLIQFQNNGVVDDSQLPKDRFSAERLKGVDSTLKIQPAKLEDSAVYLCASSSSLNLGPYNEQFFGPGTRLTVL.

V and J are TRBV19 and TRBJ2-5, with TRBD1 matching 9 bases. With V trimmed by 8 bases and J by 4 bases, 8 bases remained unmatched. Per germline, CDR1 LNHDA and CDR2 SQIVND (reference sequence). The CDR3 length is 14 residues. CDR3 nucleotides: TGTGCCAGTTCCAGCGGGGACAGGGTAGAGACCCAGTACTTC. Amino acid sequence: CASSSGDRVETQYF.

This chain's CDR3 is CSVLSGRSYEQYF. The CDR3, as DNA: TGCAGCGTTCTCTCAGGGAGATCCTACGAGCAGTACTTC. The chain recombines TRBV29-1 with TRBJ2-7; D tentatively fits TRBD1 or TRBD2 (5 bases each). Germline CDR1 SQVTM, CDR2 ANQGSEA. This CDR3 spans 13 amino acids. Trimming left V 5 bases short and J 1 base short, with 12 bases between.

This chain uses TRBV6-1 with TRBJ1-4, with D possibly being TRBD1 (6 bases). The germline gives CDR1 MNHNS, CDR2 SASEGT. Trimming took 2 bases from V and 4 from J, leaving 11 bases between them. The CDR3 sequence is 15 residues long. DNA for the CDR3: TGTGCCAGCAGTGAAAGGGGGGGTGGTAATGAAAAACTGTTTTTT. Residues: CASSERGGGNEKLFF.

The J gene is TRBJ2-1, the V gene TRBV5-6, with D perhaps being TRBD1 or TRBD2 (5 bases each). V was cut by 2 bases and J by 11 bases, with 8 bases left in between. Germline lookup yields CDR1 SGHDT and CDR2 YYEEEE. This CDR3 comprises 11 residues. CDR3 protein: CASSLMGQQFF. The CDR3 DNA reads as TGTGCCAGCAGCTTAATGGGACAGCAGTTCTTC.

The chain recombines TRBV6-1 with TRBJ1-5, with D uncertain. The CDR3 consists of 13 residues. Trimming cost V 8 bases and J 0 bases, with 8 bases left between them. Germline CDR1 reads MNHNS; CDR2 reads SASEGT. As DNA, the CDR3 is TGTGCCAGCGGCCGAGATAGCAATCAGCCCCAGCATTTT. This translates into CASGRDSNQPQHF.

The V call is TRBV4-1, the J call TRBJ1-1; perhaps TRBD1 as D (5 bases). The V end was cut by 0 bases, the J end by 3 bases, with 11 bases between. Germline V gene sequence: CDR1 MGHRA, CDR2 YSYEKL. This CDR3 comprises 15 residues. The DNA of the CDR3 is TGCGCCAGCAGCCAAGATTGGGGCAGGGACACTGAAGCTTTCTTT. This gives the protein CASSQDWGRDTEAFF.

V and J are TRBV27 and TRBJ1-1, with D possibly TRBD1 on 6 matching bases. This CDR3 has 13 amino acids. V was cut by 5 bases and J by 1 base, with 8 bases left in between. Germline loops: CDR1 MNHEY, CDR2 SMNVEV (reference sequence). CDR3 sequence: CASSRGKNTEAFF. The CDR3 DNA sequence: TGTGCCAGCAGTAGGGGGAAGAACACTGAAGCTTTCTTT.

This sequence joins TRBV9 and TRBJ2-3, with D unresolved. The CDR3 totals 13 residues. Germline V gene data show CDR1 as SGDLS and CDR2 as YYNGEE. V lost 1 base and J lost 2, with 5 bases in between. CDR3 amino acids: CASSVTVTDTQYF. CDR3 DNA sequence: TGTGCCAGCAGCGTAACAGTCACAGATACGCAGTATTTT.

V and J are TRBV5-1 and TRBJ2-2; 13 nucleotides line up with TRBD2. The germline gives CDR1 SGHRS, CDR2 YFSETQ. CDR3 length: 17 amino acids. After removal of 4 bases from V and 5 bases from J, the junction contained 8 bases not matched to a gene. The CDR3 nucleotides are TGCGCCAGCAGCCCACTAGCGGGGGGGCCTCGTACCGGGGAGCTGTTTTTT. Encoded protein: CASSPLAGGPRTGELFF.